The following is a TCR beta chain sequence with its context. The antigen is unknown. Investigators profiled TCR beta VDJ and CDR3 from genomic DNA template. TCRdb itself ran the reads through MiXCR, one entry per CDR3 protein. In the table there are 98,000 or so distinct CDR3 sequences, around 50% of which are singletons. Germline values: CDR1 LNHNV, CDR2 YYDKDF (reference sequence). There are 14 residues in the CDR3. The trim removed 3 bases at V and 2 bases at J, leaving 3 bases unmatched. This sample was taken from a study of CD8+CD57+ T cells in acquired aplastic anemia. For the study at large: Sorted CD4+ and CD8+ cells yielded about 3 ug of DNA on average.

Study-wide points: Patients did not significantly differ from controls in CD8+ Simpson's diversity. Patients and controls shared 25 to 30 CD8+ CDR3 sequences, which appeared highly expressed in patients and within their immunodominant clones.

The receptor was derived from a human donor in good health, serving as a control. The sequenced sample was sorted CD4+, CD8+, or CD8+CD57+ T cells (not recorded which) from PBMCs. The gene calls are TRBV15 and TRBJ1-1; TRBD1 matches 7 bases. The DNA of the CDR3 is TGTGCCACCAGCAGCGGGGACAGCAACACTGAAGCTTTCTTT. Translating it yields CATSSGDSNTEAFF.